This TCR beta chain was captured in a study of tumor T cells in aggressive B-cell lymphoma. The germline V and J ends were trimmed by 2 bases and 10 bases, with 8 bases remaining between them. The germline gives CDR1 SNHLY, CDR2 FYNNEI. The CDR3 spans 11 residues. Repertoires were generated with immunoSEQ multiplex PCR, while TCRdb's copy carries only in-frame clones and drops some. The table lists about 910 clones, about four fifths of them singletons. V is TRBV2 and J is TRBJ1-1; D not certain. This receptor was taken from an adult with diffuse large B cell lymphoma. Sequencing used tumor tissue. The CDR3 reads CASSEMRLAFF. CDR3 bases: TGTGCCAGCAGTGAAATGAGGTTAGCTTTCTTT.